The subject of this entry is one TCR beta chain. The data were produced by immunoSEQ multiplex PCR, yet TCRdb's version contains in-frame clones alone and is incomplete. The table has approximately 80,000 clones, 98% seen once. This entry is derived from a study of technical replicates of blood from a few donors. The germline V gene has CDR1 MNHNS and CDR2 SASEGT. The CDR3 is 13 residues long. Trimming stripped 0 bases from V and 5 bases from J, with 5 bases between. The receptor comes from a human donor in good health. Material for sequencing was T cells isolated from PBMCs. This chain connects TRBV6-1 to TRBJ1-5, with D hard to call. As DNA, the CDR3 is TGTGCCAGCAGTGAAGCACACGATCAGCCCCAGCATTTT. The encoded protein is CASSEAHDQPQHF.